This TCR beta chain comes out of a study of STAT3 mutations in large granular lymphocyte leukemia. Comment on this clone: Its antigen is as yet unknown.

Study findings and constraints: Every T-cell large granular lymphocyte leukemia patient had at least one immunodominant TCR beta clonotype. Some patients had dominant TCR clones larger than their STAT3 mutant burden. Treatment regimens differed across patients between samplings.

Average productive template count per sample was approximately 41,000. Assay: immunoSEQ multiplex PCR; the TCRdb copy retains only in-frame clones and omits some. The table has about 9,100 clones, around 90% seen once; the top ten hold over 65%. The germline gives CDR1 KGHSH, CDR2 LQKENI. Trimming took 2 bases from V and 2 from J, leaving 12 bases between them. CDR3 length equals 15 residues. The origin of this receptor is a man aged 55 to 70 with T-cell large granular lymphocyte leukemia. Some clones in this sample may be carry-over from other donors' samples. Material for sequencing was peripheral blood mononuclear cells. The V and J genes are TRBV18 and TRBJ1-2; TRBD1 is a possible D gene (6 bases). As DNA, the CDR3 is TGTGCCAGCTCACCAGGGGGCGGCGAGAACTATGGCTACACCTTC. This codes for CASSPGGGENYGYTF.